This is a list of T cell receptor beta chains from one sample in a study of OX40 agonist ivuxolimab in advanced cancers. Profiled with immunoSEQ multiplex PCR; TCRdb holds only in-frame clones, not every one. The sample consists of around 97,000 clones, under 85% of them appearing once. This material consisted of CD4+ or CD8+ T cells sorted from blood, taken in a trial of the OX40 agonist ivuxolimab. These receptors were taken from an adult with an advanced solid tumor such as melanoma, head and neck, liver or kidney cancer. Each CDR3 is given with its conserved first and last residue. D genes are given only for firm matches. Clone size is shown for a subset of rows, as once, few, many or a class of expanded clone.

d_call	v_call	j_call	clone_size	cdr3_aa	cdr3_nt
TRBD1	TRBV5-1	TRBJ2-5	-	CASSLGPGGSRETQYF	TGCGCCAGCAGCTTGGGGCCAGGGGGCAGTCGGGAGACCCAGTACTTC
-	TRBV4-3	TRBJ1-1	-	CASSPNDSEAFF	TGCGCCAGCAGCCCCAACGACAGTGAAGCTTTCTTT
TRBD2	TRBV4-1	TRBJ2-7	-	CASSQGLGRGLPYEQYF	TGCGCCAGCAGCCAAGGGTTAGGGCGGGGGTTGCCATACGAGCAGTACTTC
-	TRBV19	TRBJ2-7	-	CASSNRDGAYEQYF	TGTGCCAGTAGTAACCGGGACGGAGCCTACGAGCAGTACTTC
-	TRBV12-5	TRBJ1-5	-	CASAPTSNQPQHF	TGTGCTAGTGCCCCGACCTCTAATCAGCCCCAGCATTTT
-	TRBV11-2	TRBJ2-5	once	CASSYLMEETQYF	TGTGCCAGCAGCTATTTGATGGAAGAGACCCAGTACTTC
TRBD2	TRBV5-8	TRBJ2-3	-	CATAKSGRAVTDTQYF	TGTGCCACCGCAAAGAGCGGGAGGGCCGTCACAGATACGCAGTATTTT
TRBD1	TRBV6-5	TRBJ1-1	-	CASSWTGNTEAFF	TGTGCCAGCAGTTGGACAGGGAACACTGAAGCTTTCTTT
TRBD2	TRBV5-1	TRBJ2-7	-	CASSSAWVAGRSYEQYF	TGCGCCAGCAGCTCAGCTTGGGTAGCGGGGCGCTCCTACGAGCAGTACTTC
TRBD1	TRBV5-1	TRBJ2-7	once	CASSRGTGAGYEQYF	TGCGCCAGCAGCAGAGGGACAGGGGCGGGCTACGAGCAGTACTTC
-	TRBV15	TRBJ2-1	-	CATSRAGALYNEQFF	TGTGCCACCAGCAGGGCGGGGGCACTCTACAATGAGCAGTTCTTC
-	TRBV5-8	TRBJ1-5	-	CASSPFGGVFNQPQHF	TGTGCCAGCAGCCCGTTTGGCGGGGTTTTCAATCAGCCCCAGCATTTT
-	TRBV5-1	TRBJ1-1	-	CASSLEGASAAFF	TGCGCCAGCAGCTTGGAAGGGGCAAGTGCAGCTTTCTTT
-	TRBV5-1	TRBJ2-1	-	CASTFGGSSYNEQFF	TGCGCCAGCACCTTCGGGGGAAGCTCCTACAATGAGCAGTTCTTC
-	TRBV4-3	TRBJ2-3	-	CASSQTDTQYF	TGCGCCAGCAGCCAAACAGATACGCAGTATTTT
-	TRBV5-1	TRBJ2-6	-	CASSGPDSGANVLTF	TGCGCCAGCAGTGGGCCGGACTCTGGGGCCAACGTCCTGACTTTC
-	TRBV29-1	TRBJ1-2	few	CSVDATFGYTF	TGCAGCGTTGATGCCACCTTCGGCTACACCTTC
TRBD1	TRBV5-4	TRBJ2-6	-	CASSSGTGGAGGANVLTF	TGTGCCAGCAGCTCCGGGACAGGGGGCGCGGGTGGGGCCAACGTCCTGACTTTC
-	TRBV21-1	TRBJ2-3	-	CASSLPTGGVTDTQYF	TGTGCCAGCAGCCTCCCGACAGGGGGCGTCACAGATACGCAGTATTTT
TRBD1	TRBV12-5	TRBJ1-4	once	CASGPGQGPEKLFF	TGTGCTAGTGGACCTGGACAGGGCCCCGAAAAACTGTTTTTT
-	TRBV5-4	TRBJ1-1	-	CASSLASRVNTEAFF	TGTGCCAGCAGCTTGGCTTCTCGGGTGAACACTGAAGCTTTCTTT
-	TRBV18	TRBJ1-1	-	CASSRDSSNTEAFF	TGTGCCAGCTCGCGGGATAGCTCTAACACTGAAGCTTTCTTT
TRBD1	TRBV19	TRBJ2-3	-	CASSPRGPPDTQYF	TGTGCCAGTAGTCCGAGGGGGCCTCCAGATACGCAGTATTTT
TRBD1	TRBV6-6	TRBJ1-1	-	CASSYSGTGVFKAFF	TGTGCCAGCAGTTACTCCGGGACAGGGGTATTCAAGGCTTTCTTT
-	TRBV11-2	TRBJ1-5	-	CASSPPGTRDQPQHF	TGTGCCAGCAGCCCACCAGGGACGCGGGATCAGCCCCAGCATTTT
-	TRBV7-2	TRBJ2-6	once	CASSLAQRSSGANVLTF	TGTGCCAGCAGCTTAGCGCAAAGGTCCTCTGGGGCCAACGTCCTGACTTTC
TRBD2	TRBV14	TRBJ2-7	-	CASSGRGTSGSNEQYF	TGTGCCAGCAGCGGCCGAGGGACTAGCGGGAGTAATGAGCAGTACTTC
-	TRBV19	TRBJ2-3	-	CASSIAATALGRDTQYF	TGTGCCAGTAGTATAGCGGCCACCGCTCTCGGTCGTGATACGCAGTATTTT
TRBD1	TRBV20-1	TRBJ1-2	-	CSAGDSYGYTF	TGCAGTGCTGGGGACAGCTATGGCTACACCTTC
TRBD2	TRBV15	TRBJ2-7	-	CATSRGKASGVSYEQYF	TGTGCCACCAGTCGGGGCAAGGCTAGCGGGGTCTCCTACGAGCAGTACTTC
-	TRBV5-4	TRBJ2-7	-	CASSLDRGSYEQYF	TGTGCCAGCAGCTTGGATAGGGGGAGTTACGAGCAGTACTTC
-	TRBV4-1	TRBJ1-2	-	CASSQDLPGMYGYTF	TGCGCCAGCAGCCAAGACCTACCCGGGATGTATGGCTACACCTTC
-	TRBV6-5	TRBJ1-6	once	CASSYSGYNSPLHF	TGTGCCAGCAGTTACTCAGGGTACAATTCACCCCTCCACTTT
-	TRBV1	TRBJ2-5	-	CTSSNCGRAETQYF	TGCACCAGCAGCAATTGCGGGAGGGCAGAGACCCAGTACTTC
TRBD1	TRBV6-5	TRBJ1-1	-	CASSRTGGTEAFF	TGTGCCAGCAGTAGGACAGGGGGCACTGAAGCTTTCTTT
TRBD1	TRBV18	TRBJ1-1	-	CASSLAGTGGGVNTEAFF	TGTGCCAGCTCCTTGGCCGGGACAGGGGGCGGAGTGAACACTGAAGCTTTCTTT
TRBD1	TRBV10-3	TRBJ2-1	-	CATHGTGGSGEQFF	TGTGCCACCCATGGGACAGGGGGCTCCGGTGAGCAGTTCTTC
TRBD1	TRBV5-4	TRBJ1-2	many	CASSLRGLGSGYTF	TGTGCCAGCAGCTTAAGGGGGCTGGGAAGTGGCTACACCTTC
-	TRBV7-2	TRBJ2-7	few	CASGTGRSEQYF	TGTGCCAGCGGGACGGGGCGCAGCGAGCAGTACTTC
TRBD2	TRBV2	TRBJ2-7	-	CASSVTAGVAPYEQYF	TGTGCCAGCAGTGTTACTGCGGGAGTGGCCCCCTACGAGCAGTACTTC
-	TRBV19	TRBJ1-1	-	CASSRGGNTEAFF	TGTGCCAGTAGTAGAGGGGGGAACACTGAAGCTTTCTTT
-	TRBV19	TRBJ2-7	-	CASRPQGGREQYF	TGTGCCAGTCGCCCTCAGGGGGGACGCGAGCAGTACTTC
-	TRBV5-1	TRBJ1-1	once	CASSLGVLNTEAFF	TGCGCCAGCAGCTTGGGGGTTTTGAACACTGAAGCTTTCTTT
TRBD2	TRBV18	TRBJ2-7	-	CASSFPTGLANEQYF	TGTGCCAGCTCGTTCCCGACGGGACTAGCCAACGAGCAGTACTTC
-	TRBV18	TRBJ2-7	-	CASSSKGYEQYF	TGTGCCAGCTCATCGAAGGGCTACGAGCAGTACTTC
-	TRBV7-2	TRBJ2-7	-	CASSPQTGLSSYEQYF	TGTGCCAGCAGCCCACAGACAGGACTTAGCTCCTACGAGCAGTACTTC
-	TRBV10-3	TRBJ1-4	-	CAISDPGAHEKLFF	TGTGCCATCAGTGATCCCGGGGCCCATGAAAAACTGTTTTTT
-	TRBV5-1	TRBJ2-2	-	CASSIVGGELFF	TGCGCCAGCAGCATAGTTGGCGGGGAGCTGTTTTTT
TRBD2	TRBV30	TRBJ2-5	-	CAWRPPREAGETQYF	TGTGCCTGGAGGCCCCCACGGGAGGCCGGGGAGACCCAGTACTTC
-	TRBV6-1	TRBJ2-7	few	CASSSEGYEQYF	TGTGCCAGCAGTTCCGAGGGCTACGAGCAGTACTTC
-	TRBV11-2	TRBJ2-7	-	CASSLEPEYEQYF	TGTGCCAGCAGCTTAGAACCTGAATACGAGCAGTACTTC
-	TRBV7-2	TRBJ2-7	-	CASSLASPGTFNF	TGTGCCAGCAGCTTAGCCAGCCCCGGGACTTTTAACTTC
-	TRBV7-9	TRBJ1-2	once	CASSLAPTGQRSNYGYTF	TGTGCCAGCAGCTTAGCTCCCACCGGGCAGCGAAGTAACTATGGCTACACCTTC
-	TRBV6-5	TRBJ1-5	-	CASSRTAWQPQHF	TGTGCCAGCTCCCGGACGGCGTGGCAGCCCCAGCATTTT
TRBD2	TRBV7-9	TRBJ2-3	-	CASSPGLPSTDTQYF	TGTGCCAGCAGCCCGGGACTACCTAGCACAGATACGCAGTATTTT